The T cell receptor beta chain described here comes from a study of spatial heterogeneity in lung cancer. Study information: Raw-read counts averaged over ten per unique TCR and UMI combination.

TCR cDNA molecules each had a unique molecular identifier. TCRdb reprocessed the 5' RACE reads with MiXCR, giving one entry per CDR3 protein. Seen here are a few thousand distinct CDR3 sequences, roughly 3.4% observed once, and the top ten hold 16%. V dropped 1 base and J dropped 8 bases, with 7 bases sitting between them. Germline CDR1 reads SGHDT; CDR2 reads YYEEEE. The CDR3 spans 12 residues. Specified time point: sample taken at primary tumor resection. Frozen PBMC, nontumor lung or tumor provided whole RNA, which was sequenced unsorted. This clonotype was seen a handful of times. The library was designed around alpha chains, so this beta chain is a stray read whose abundance carries little weight.

The receptor was derived from a human donor with early-stage non-small cell lung cancer. Source: lung tissue, taken at surgery. The chain carries TRBV5-6 and TRBJ2-1; D gene ambiguous. CDR3 bases: TGTGCCAGCAGCTTGAGAGGCTATGAGCAGTTCTTC. This translates into CASSLRGYEQFF. Looking up the rest from reference TRBV5-6 and TRBJ2-1 gives the full variable domain: DAGVTQSPTHLIKTRGQQVTLRCSPKSGHDTVSWYQQALGQGPQFIFQYYEEEERQRGNFPDRFSGHQFPNYSSELNVNALLLGDSALYLCASSLRGYEQFFGPGTRLTVL.